This TCR beta chain was identified in a study of blood T cell repertoires in COVID-19. The assay was immunoSEQ multiplex PCR, and TCRdb's table has in-frame clones only and misses some. This table has about 430,000 clones, roughly nine tenths appearing once. Trimming took 8 bases from V and 8 from J; bases not matched to a gene: 10. CDR3 length: 13 amino acids. Germline lookup yields CDR1 MGHRA and CDR2 YSYEKL. The sequence derives from a man aged 25-45 years who had recovered from COVID-19. What was sequenced was PBMCs or T cells enriched from blood (not recorded which). This sequence joins TRBV4-1 and TRBJ1-2; 8 nucleotides align to TRBD1. This CDR3 reads CASSQGALRGYTF. The CDR3 bases are TGCGCCAGCTCGCAGGGGGCGCTACGGGGCTACACCTTC.